What follows are 29 T cell receptor beta chains derived from one specimen sequenced in a study of blood T cells in healthy people across ages. Alongside a J-beta primer mix, a sample-barcoded 5' primer served in a second PCR lasting 7 to 11 cycles. TCRdb reprocessed the 5' RACE reads with MiXCR, giving one entry per CDR3 protein. The table shows around 1,100,000 distinct CDR3 sequences, with around two fifths occurring only once. Specimen: blood. The receptors originated from a man between 18 and 29 years old in good health.

This clonotype was seen a handful of times. The V call is TRBV21-1, the J call TRBJ2-3; TRBD1 is taken as the D call from the table, unchecked against the DNA. TRBV21-1 is shown as a pseudogene. The CDR3 consists of 15 residues. As DNA, the CDR3 is TGTGCCAGCAGCAAAGCAGGGACAGGCACAGATACGCAGTATTTT. Translated: CASSKAGTGTDTQYF.

The chain joins TRBV5-1 to TRBJ1-2, with TRBD1 matching 7 bases. Germline CDR1 is SGHRS and CDR2 is YFSETQ. The CDR3 has 16 amino acids. V shed 1 base and J 2 bases; nucleotides not matched to a gene: 8. The CDR3 is CASSLPGDSQNYGYTF. The CDR3 region has the DNA TGCGCCAGCAGCTTGCCAGGGGACAGCCAGAACTATGGCTACACCTTC.

The chain links TRBV4-3 to TRBJ2-3; the match to TRBD1 covers 8 bases. J was trimmed by 2 bases and V by 4 bases; bases with no gene match: 5. The CDR3 has 15 amino acids. Looked up from germline, CDR1 is LGHNA and CDR2 is YSLEER. CDR3 protein: CASSPRDRTTDTQYF. CDR3 in DNA: TGCGCCAGCAGCCCTCGGGACAGGACCACAGATACGCAGTATTTT.

This clonotype showed up many times. V and J are TRBV7-8 and TRBJ2-1, with a possible D match to TRBD2 (6 bases). V lost 1 base, J lost 4 bases, and 14 bases lay in between. The CDR3 extends over 16 amino acids. Germline CDR1 SGHVS, CDR2 FQNEAQ. The DNA of the CDR3 is TGTGCCAGCAGCTTAGTAGGCCTCGGGAGTTACAATGAGCAGTTCTTC. Translated: CASSLVGLGSYNEQFF.

This clonotype was seen more than once but under ten times. This chain uses TRBV6-5 with TRBJ1-2, with no clear D. The CDR3 runs 12 residues. Trimming pared 7 bases from V and 2 bases from J, leaving 8 bases between. CDR1 and CDR2 from the germline V gene are MNHEY and SVGAGI. CDR3 in DNA: TGTGCCAGCATGGAGACAAACTATGGCTACACCTTC. Translating it yields CASMETNYGYTF.

J is TRBJ2-7 and V is TRBV3-1; 9 nucleotides line up with TRBD2. The V gene end was trimmed by 0 bases and the J gene end by 4 bases; junction bases not matched to a gene: 7. This CDR3 has 16 amino acids. CDR1 is LGHDT, CDR2 YNNKEL, per germline (reference sequence). CDR3 sequence: CASSQDLAGFRYEQYF. The CDR3, as DNA: TGTGCCAGCAGCCAAGATCTAGCGGGGTTTCGTTACGAGCAGTACTTC.

In its sample, this clonotype was seen once. The chain uses TRBV12-3 or TRBV12-4 and TRBJ2-3, with D perhaps matching TRBD1 or TRBD2 (5 bases each). The CDR3 is 16 amino acids. Trimming cost V 2 bases and J 0 bases, with 12 bases left between them. CDR3 nucleotides: TGTGCCAGCAGTTTAAAAGCGGCAGGGAGCACAGATACGCAGTATTTT. Residues: CASSLKAAGSTDTQYF.

This chain joins TRBV20-1 and TRBJ1-2, with D tentatively TRBD1 (6 bases). V shed 2 bases and J shed 3 bases, with 22 bases lying between them. This CDR3 spans 17 amino acids. Germline assignment: CDR1 DFQATT and CDR2 SNEGSKA (reference sequence). DNA for the CDR3: TGCAGTGCTAGACGTTCGGGAGGAGAAGGACAGCACTATGGCTACACCTTC. It encodes CSARRSGGEGQHYGYTF.

The rearrangement links TRBV18 to TRBJ2-7, with unresolved D. The CDR3 spans 15 residues. Germline assignment: CDR1 KGHSH and CDR2 LQKENI. Trimming took 2 bases from V and 2 from J, leaving 13 bases between them. The CDR3 sequence: CASSPSAEQTYEQYF. CDR3 nucleotide sequence: TGTGCCAGCTCACCATCCGCAGAACAGACCTACGAGCAGTACTTC. Variable domain in full (rest from reference TRBV18 and TRBJ2-7): NAGVMQNPRHLVRRRGQEARLRCSPMKGHSHVYWYRQLPEEGLKFMVYLQKENIIDESGMPKERFSAEFPKEGPSILRIQQVVRGDSAAYFCASSPSAEQTYEQYFGPGTRLTVT.

This clonotype was counted only a few times. The chain combines TRBV2 with TRBJ2-5; D is perhaps TRBD2 (5 bases). The ends were cut back, 8 bases at V and 1 base at J, with 17 bases in the middle. The CDR3 runs to 15 residues. In germline, CDR1 is SNHLY, CDR2 FYNNEI. Here the CDR3 reads CASCALTRAQETQYF. The CDR3 DNA is TGTGCCAGCTGCGCCTTAACTAGAGCCCAAGAGACCCAGTACTTC.

This sequence joins TRBV29-1 and TRBJ2-3; no clear D. The CDR3 spans 11 residues. Trimming took off 7 bases at V and 0 bases at J, with 5 bases between the two ends. The germline V gene encodes CDR1 SQVTM and CDR2 ANQGSEA. CDR3 sequence reads: CSESSTDTQYF. The CDR3 nucleotides are TGCAGCGAGTCTAGCACAGATACGCAGTATTTT.

The sample holds a few counts of this clonotype. The chain joins TRBV4-3 to TRBJ2-3, with a weak D call TRBD2 (5 bases). There are 12 residues in the CDR3. Germline CDR1 reads LGHNA; CDR2 reads YSLEER. V was pared by 0 bases and J by 9 bases, with 7 bases between. The CDR3 nucleotides are TGCGCCAGCAGCCAAGAGCGAGGGACGCAGTATTTT. Protein product: CASSQERGTQYF.

The sample holds a few counts of this clonotype. The V call is TRBV20-1, the J call TRBJ2-2; 7 bases fit TRBD1. Germline values: CDR1 DFQATT, CDR2 SNEGSKA (reference sequence). CDR3 size: 16 residues. The J segment lost 5 bases and the V segment lost 3 bases, leaving 12 bases of the junction unmatched. The DNA for the CDR3 is TGCAGTGCTAGTTATGGGGACAGCGATATTACCGGGGAGCTGTTTTTT. It codes for CSASYGDSDITGELFF.

The genes are TRBV20-1 and TRBJ2-1; D remains unclear. Trimming left V 0 bases short and J 4 bases short, with 13 bases between. The CDR3 loop spans 15 amino acids. The germline V gene encodes CDR1 DFQATT and CDR2 SNEGSKA (reference sequence). Here the CDR3 reads CSAREGRTEYNEQFF. The DNA for the CDR3 is TGCAGTGCTAGAGAAGGACGGACGGAGTACAATGAGCAGTTCTTC.

The rearrangement links TRBV20-1 to TRBJ2-1, with TRBD2 as a possible D gene (6 bases). Trimming shortened V by 6 bases and J by 7 bases, and 25 bases separated the two germline ends. Germline CDR1 and CDR2: DFQATT and SNEGSKA (reference sequence). CDR3 length: 16 residues. The CDR3 loop is CSAPLSSESGRNEQFF. CDR3 bases: TGCAGTGCCCCATTGTCTAGCGAGTCTGGAAGGAATGAGCAGTTCTTC.

V is TRBV6-2 or TRBV6-3 and J is TRBJ2-1, with 10 nucleotides matching TRBD1. Germline trimming cut 6 bases from V and 7 bases from J; bases unmatched to any gene: 9. Germline V gives CDR1 MNHEY, CDR2 SVGEGT. The CDR3 has 15 residues. CDR3 protein: CASSTRDRGSNEQFF. CDR3 nucleotides: TGTGCCAGCAGCACCCGGGACAGGGGTAGTAATGAGCAGTTCTTC.

V is TRBV7-2 and J is TRBJ1-2; a weak D match, TRBD1 (6 bases). V lost 5 bases, J lost 4 bases, and 11 bases lay in between. This CDR3 comprises 13 residues. The germline CDR1 and CDR2 sequences are SGHTA and FQGNSA. The CDR3 nucleotides are TGTGCCAGCAGCCAAGGACAGTTCTATGGCTACACCTTC. It encodes CASSQGQFYGYTF.

This clonotype was seen more than once but under ten times. The chain recombines TRBV5-5 with TRBJ2-1, with TRBD1 matching 10 bases. Germline CDR1 and CDR2: SGHKS and YYEKEE (reference sequence). V shed 3 bases, J shed 4 bases, and the junction held 7 bases outside the gene matches. CDR3 length equals 16 residues. CDR3 protein: CASSSWTGGIYNEQFF. In DNA form, the CDR3 reads TGTGCCAGCAGCTCGTGGACAGGGGGAATTTACAATGAGCAGTTCTTC.

This clonotype appeared a single time. The genes are TRBV20-1 and TRBJ2-6, with no clear D. In germline, CDR1 is DFQATT, CDR2 SNEGSKA (reference sequence). Trimming took 6 bases from V and 4 from J, leaving 13 bases between them. The length of the CDR3 is 14 residues. CDR3 protein: CSASRVAGANVLTF. Written as DNA, the CDR3 is TGCAGTGCCAGCCGAGTGGCGGGGGCCAACGTCCTGACTTTC.

This clonotype turned up a few times. The V and J genes are TRBV25-1 and TRBJ1-2, with 7 bases matching TRBD1. The length of the CDR3 is 13 residues. Losses at the gene ends were 1 base for V and 7 bases for J; bases not matched to a gene: 3. The germline V gene encodes CDR1 MGHDK and CDR2 SYGVNS. CDR3 sequence: CASSESYRGGYTF. The CDR3 region has the DNA TGTGCCAGCAGTGAATCTTACAGGGGTGGCTACACCTTC.

J is TRBJ1-4 and V is TRBV20-1; D remains unclear. Between the trimmed V and J ends, which lost 6 bases and 2 bases, there was a span of 13 bases. The CDR3 totals 14 residues. Germline values: CDR1 DFQATT, CDR2 SNEGSKA (reference sequence). CDR3 bases: TGCAGTGCCGCCGCCACGGTGACTAATGAAAAACTGTTTTTT. Translated, it gives CSAAATVTNEKLFF.

J is TRBJ2-3 and V is TRBV11-2, with D possibly matching TRBD2 (6 bases). Trimming cost V 3 bases and J 2 bases, with 12 bases left between them. The CDR3 contains 15 residues. Germline V gives CDR1 SGHAT, CDR2 FQNNGV. The CDR3 DNA is TGTGCCAGCAGCTTCGGGAGATACTCCACAGATACGCAGTATTTT. Translated: CASSFGRYSTDTQYF.

This clonotype has at least ten counts. The V gene is TRBV2, the J gene TRBJ2-3; TRBD2 aligns across 7 bases. Trimming removed 7 bases from V and 0 bases from J; junction bases left unmatched: 7. The CDR3 spans 15 residues. The germline V gene has CDR1 SNHLY and CDR2 FYNNEI. The CDR3 protein is CASTGGTDSTDTQYF. The CDR3, as DNA: TGTGCCAGCACCGGGGGGACGGATAGCACAGATACGCAGTATTTT. Looking up the rest from reference TRBV2 and TRBJ2-3 gives the full variable domain: EPEVTQTPSHQVTQMGQEVILRCVPISNHLYFYWYRQILGQKVEFLVSFYNNEISEKSEIFDDQFSVERPDGSNFTLKIRSTKLEDSAMYFCASTGGTDSTDTQYFGPGTRLTVL.

The rearrangement uses TRBV12-3 or TRBV12-4 and TRBJ1-2; D is unclear. V lost 4 bases, J lost 0 bases, and 9 bases lay in between. CDR3 length: 14 amino acids. CDR3 coding DNA: TGTGCCAGCAGTTGGGCCGCCGCTAACTATGGCTACACCTTC. Translated: CASSWAAANYGYTF.

This chain joins TRBV3-1 and TRBJ1-1; 7 nucleotides match TRBD1. The CDR3 is 15 residues long. V shed 4 bases and J 3 bases; nucleotides not matched to a gene: 8. CDR1 LGHDT and CDR2 YNNKEL come from the germline V gene (reference sequence). CDR3 amino acids: CASSPRGLGDTEAFF. In DNA, the CDR3 is TGTGCCAGCAGCCCAAGGGGGCTAGGGGACACTGAAGCTTTCTTT.

This clonotype appeared once. This rearrangement joins TRBV28 to TRBJ1-1; 10 nucleotides align to TRBD1. J gave up 4 bases and V 4 bases, and 9 bases lay outside the gene matches. This CDR3 has 16 amino acids. From germline, CDR1 is MDHEN and CDR2 SYDVKM. The CDR3 is CASSSFPGQGGTEAFF. The CDR3, as DNA: TGTGCCAGCAGTTCTTTCCCCGGACAGGGGGGCACTGAAGCTTTCTTT.

This chain uses TRBV7-9 with TRBJ2-2; 8 nucleotides line up with TRBD1. The CDR3 spans 16 residues. V gave up 4 bases and J gave up 1 base; unmatched junction bases: 5. Germline V gene data show CDR1 as SEHNR and CDR2 as FQNEAQ (reference sequence). The CDR3 sequence: CASSSGQEKNTGELFF. The CDR3 DNA reads as TGTGCCAGCAGCTCGGGACAGGAGAAGAACACCGGGGAGCTGTTTTTT.

The genes are TRBV2 and TRBJ2-3, with 11 bases identical to TRBD2. CDR3 length equals 17 residues. CDR1 and CDR2 from the germline V gene are SNHLY and FYNNEI. With 6 bases clipped from V and 4 bases from J, the junction kept 12 bases outside the gene matches. The CDR3 protein is CASSVTERGLAADTQYF. CDR3 nucleotide sequence: TGTGCCAGCAGCGTAACGGAGAGGGGACTAGCGGCAGATACGCAGTATTTT. Full variable domain (outside the CDR3, taken from reference TRBV2 and TRBJ2-3): EPEVTQTPSHQVTQMGQEVILRCVPISNHLYFYWYRQILGQKVEFLVSFYNNEISEKSEIFDDQFSVERPDGSNFTLKIRSTKLEDSAMYFCASSVTERGLAADTQYFGPGTRLTVL.

In its sample, this clonotype was seen a few times. The chain employs TRBV12-3 or TRBV12-4 and TRBJ1-2; tentative D call: TRBD1 (5 bases). The CDR3 consists of 13 residues. Trimming took off 5 bases at V and 7 bases at J, with 14 bases between the two ends. CDR3 sequence reads: CASSPGARRGYTF. Written as DNA, the CDR3 is TGTGCCAGCAGTCCCGGGGCCCGACGTGGCTACACCTTC.